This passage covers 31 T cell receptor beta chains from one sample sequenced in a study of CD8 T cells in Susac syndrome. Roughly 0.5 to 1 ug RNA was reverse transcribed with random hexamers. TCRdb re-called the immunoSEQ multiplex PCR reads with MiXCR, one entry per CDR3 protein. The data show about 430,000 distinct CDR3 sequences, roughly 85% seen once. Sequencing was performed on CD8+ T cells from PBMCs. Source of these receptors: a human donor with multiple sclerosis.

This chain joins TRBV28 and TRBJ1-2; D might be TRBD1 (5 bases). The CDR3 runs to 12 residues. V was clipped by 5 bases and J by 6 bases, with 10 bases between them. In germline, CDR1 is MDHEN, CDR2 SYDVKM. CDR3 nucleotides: TGTGCCAGCAGTCACCAGGACAATGGCTACACCTTC. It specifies CASSHQDNGYTF.

The CDR3 coding sequence is TGTGCCAGCAGTTTCGGGGGGGGGACCCAGTACTTC. This encodes CASSFGGGTQYF. The gene calls are TRBV27 and TRBJ2-5; 8 bases map to TRBD2. Germline CDR1 MNHEY, CDR2 SMNVEV (reference sequence). V trimming: 3 bases; J trimming: 7 bases; junction bases outside the gene matches: 1. The CDR3 is 12 residues long.

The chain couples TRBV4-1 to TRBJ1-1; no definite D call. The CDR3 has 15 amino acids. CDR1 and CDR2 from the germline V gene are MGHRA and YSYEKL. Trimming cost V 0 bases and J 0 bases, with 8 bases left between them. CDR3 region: CASSQDARLNTEAFF. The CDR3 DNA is TGCGCCAGCAGCCAAGATGCGAGGCTGAACACTGAAGCTTTCTTT.

This CDR3 is CASSLGSSLQSYEQYF. In DNA form, the CDR3 reads TGTGCCAGCAGCTTAGGTTCCAGCTTACAATCCTACGAGCAGTACTTC. The rearrangement uses TRBV7-8 and TRBJ2-7; D not resolved. Trimming shortened V by 1 base and J by 1 base, and 14 bases separated the two germline ends. This CDR3 has 16 residues. Germline V lookup: CDR1 SGHVS, CDR2 FQNEAQ. Combining the CDR3 with reference TRBV7-8 and TRBJ2-7 gives the whole variable domain GAGVSQSPRYKVAKRGQDVALRCDPISGHVSLFWYQQALGQGPEFLTYFQNEAQLDKSGLPSDRFFAERPEGSVSTLKIQRTQQEDSAVYLCASSLGSSLQSYEQYFGPGTRLTVT.

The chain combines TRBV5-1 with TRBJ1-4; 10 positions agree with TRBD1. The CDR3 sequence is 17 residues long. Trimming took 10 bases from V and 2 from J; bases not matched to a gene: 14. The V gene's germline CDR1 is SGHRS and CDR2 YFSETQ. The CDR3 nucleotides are TGCGCCTCCTGGACAGGGGGAATTGGCGGGACTAATGAAAAACTGTTTTTT. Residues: CASWTGGIGGTNEKLFF.

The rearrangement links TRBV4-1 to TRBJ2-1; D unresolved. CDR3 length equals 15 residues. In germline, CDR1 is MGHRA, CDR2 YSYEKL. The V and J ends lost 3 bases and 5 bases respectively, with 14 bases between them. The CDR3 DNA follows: TGCGCCAGCAGCCATTACGCCACGCCGGACAATGAGCAGTTCTTC. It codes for CASSHYATPDNEQFF.

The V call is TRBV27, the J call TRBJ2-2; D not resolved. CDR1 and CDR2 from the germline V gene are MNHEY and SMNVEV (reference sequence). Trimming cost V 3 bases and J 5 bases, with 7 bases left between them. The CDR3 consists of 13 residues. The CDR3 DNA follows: TGTGCCAGCAGTTTGATGGCGACCGGGGAGCTGTTTTTT. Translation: CASSLMATGELFF.

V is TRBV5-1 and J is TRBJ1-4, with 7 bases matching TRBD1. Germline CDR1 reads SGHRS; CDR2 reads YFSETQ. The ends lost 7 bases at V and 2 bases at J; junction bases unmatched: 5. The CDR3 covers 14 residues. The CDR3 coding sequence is TGCGCCAGCCGCTCAGGGGGGACTAATGAAAAACTGTTTTTT. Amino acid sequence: CASRSGGTNEKLFF.

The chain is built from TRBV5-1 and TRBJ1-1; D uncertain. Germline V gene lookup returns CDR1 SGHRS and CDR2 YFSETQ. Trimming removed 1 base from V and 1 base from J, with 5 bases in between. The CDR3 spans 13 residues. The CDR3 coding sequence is TGCGCCAGCAGCTTGCTTAGGAACACTGAAGCTTTCTTT. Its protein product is CASSLLRNTEAFF.

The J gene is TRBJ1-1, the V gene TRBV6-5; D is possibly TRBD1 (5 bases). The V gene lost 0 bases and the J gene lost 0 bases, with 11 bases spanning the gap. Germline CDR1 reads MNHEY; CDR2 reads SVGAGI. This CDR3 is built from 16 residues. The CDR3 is CASSYSMAGLNTEAFF. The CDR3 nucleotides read TGTGCCAGCAGTTACTCGATGGCAGGGCTGAACACTGAAGCTTTCTTT.

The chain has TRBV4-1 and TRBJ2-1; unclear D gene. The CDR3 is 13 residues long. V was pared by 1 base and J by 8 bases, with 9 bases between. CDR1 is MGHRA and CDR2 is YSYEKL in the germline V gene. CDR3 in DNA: TGCGCCAGCAGCCAAGTCTCGGCCGATGAGCAGTTCTTC. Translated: CASSQVSADEQFF.

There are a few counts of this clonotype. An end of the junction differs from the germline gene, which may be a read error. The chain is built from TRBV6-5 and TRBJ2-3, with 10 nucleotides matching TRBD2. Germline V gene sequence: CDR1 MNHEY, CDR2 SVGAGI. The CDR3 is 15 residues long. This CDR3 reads CASSDSGLATDTQYF. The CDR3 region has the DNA TGTGCCAGCAGTGACTCGGGACTAGCGACAGATACGCAGTATTTT.

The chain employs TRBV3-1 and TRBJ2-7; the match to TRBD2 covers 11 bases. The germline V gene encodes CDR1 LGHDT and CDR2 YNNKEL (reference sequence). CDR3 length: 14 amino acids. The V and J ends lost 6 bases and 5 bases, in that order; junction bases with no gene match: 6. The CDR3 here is CASSVSGGAHEQYF. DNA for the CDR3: TGTGCCAGCAGTGTTAGCGGGGGGGCCCACGAGCAGTACTTC.

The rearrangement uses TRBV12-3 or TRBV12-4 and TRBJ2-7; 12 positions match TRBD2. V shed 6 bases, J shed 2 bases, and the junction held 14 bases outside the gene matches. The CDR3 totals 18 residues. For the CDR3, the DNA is TGTGCCAGCAGCTACGGACTAGCGGGGTCGTCGCTTACCTACGAGCAGTACTTC. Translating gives CASSYGLAGSSLTYEQYF.

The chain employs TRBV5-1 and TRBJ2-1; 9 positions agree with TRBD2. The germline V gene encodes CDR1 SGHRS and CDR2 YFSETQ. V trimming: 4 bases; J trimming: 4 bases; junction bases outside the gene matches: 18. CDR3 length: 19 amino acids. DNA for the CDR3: TGCGCCAGCAGCATGGGAGGGCTTGTGGGGACTAGCAGATACAATGAGCAGTTCTTC. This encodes CASSMGGLVGTSRYNEQFF.

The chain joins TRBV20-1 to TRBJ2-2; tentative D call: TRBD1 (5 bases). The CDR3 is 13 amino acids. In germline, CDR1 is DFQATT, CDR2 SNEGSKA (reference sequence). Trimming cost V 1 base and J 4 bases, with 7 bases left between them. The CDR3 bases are TGCAGTGCTAGAGCCCAGGGCACCGGGGAGCTGTTTTTT. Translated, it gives CSARAQGTGELFF.

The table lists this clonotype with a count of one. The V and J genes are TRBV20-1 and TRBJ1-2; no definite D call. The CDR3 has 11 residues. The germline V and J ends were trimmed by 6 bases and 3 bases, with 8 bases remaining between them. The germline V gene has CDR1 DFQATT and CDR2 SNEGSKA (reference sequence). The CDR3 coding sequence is TGCAGTGCCCATACCGACTATGGCTACACCTTC. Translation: CSAHTDYGYTF.

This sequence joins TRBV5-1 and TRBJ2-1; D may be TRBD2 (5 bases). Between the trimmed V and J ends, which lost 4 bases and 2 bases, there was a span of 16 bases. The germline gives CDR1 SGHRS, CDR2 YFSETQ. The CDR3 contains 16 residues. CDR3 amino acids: CASSTMPGIAYNEQFF. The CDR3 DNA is TGCGCCAGCAGCACAATGCCGGGGATAGCCTACAATGAGCAGTTCTTC.

The CDR3 protein is CASSLVGQLYEQYF. The DNA of the CDR3 is TGTGCCAGCAGCTTAGTAGGACAGCTCTACGAGCAGTACTTC. The V call is TRBV7-9, the J call TRBJ2-7; D may be TRBD1 (6 bases). Trimming cost V 1 base and J 3 bases, with 10 bases left between them. This CDR3 region has 14 residues. CDR1 and CDR2 from the germline V gene are SEHNR and FQNEAQ (reference sequence).

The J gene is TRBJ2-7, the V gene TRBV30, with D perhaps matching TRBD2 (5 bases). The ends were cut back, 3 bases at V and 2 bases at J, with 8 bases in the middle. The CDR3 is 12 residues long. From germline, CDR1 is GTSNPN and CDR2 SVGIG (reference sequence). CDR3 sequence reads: CAWSTRAYEQYF. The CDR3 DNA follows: TGTGCCTGGAGCACGAGGGCCTACGAGCAGTACTTC.

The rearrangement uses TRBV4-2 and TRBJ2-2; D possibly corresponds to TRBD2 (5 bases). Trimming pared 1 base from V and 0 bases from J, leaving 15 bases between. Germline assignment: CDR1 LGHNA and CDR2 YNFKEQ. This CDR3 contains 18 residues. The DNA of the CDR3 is TGTGCCAGCAGCCAAGTTAGTAATGAGCGGACGAACACCGGGGAGCTGTTTTTT. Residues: CASSQVSNERTNTGELFF.

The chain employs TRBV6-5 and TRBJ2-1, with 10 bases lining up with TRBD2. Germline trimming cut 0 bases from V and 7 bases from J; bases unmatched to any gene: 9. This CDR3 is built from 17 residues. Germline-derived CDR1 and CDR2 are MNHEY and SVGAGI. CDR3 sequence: CASSYSRPSGSLNEQFF. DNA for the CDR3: TGTGCCAGCAGTTACTCACGTCCTAGCGGGAGTTTAAATGAGCAGTTCTTC.

CDR3 nucleotides: TGCAGCGTCGAGACAGGGGTGGACTATGGCTACACCTTC. This encodes CSVETGVDYGYTF. The V and J genes are TRBV29-1 and TRBJ1-2; TRBD1 agrees at 8 bases. CDR1 and CDR2 (germline): SQVTM, ANQGSEA. Trimming at V came to 6 bases and at J to 3 bases, leaving 6 bases not matched to a gene. This CDR3 contains 13 residues. The whole variable domain, remainder taken from reference TRBV29-1 and TRBJ1-2, is SAVISQKPSRDICQRGTSLTIQCQVDSQVTMMFWYRQQPGQSLTLIATANQGSEATYESGFVIDKFPISRPNLTFSTLTVSNMSPEDSSIYLCSVETGVDYGYTFGSGTRLTVV.

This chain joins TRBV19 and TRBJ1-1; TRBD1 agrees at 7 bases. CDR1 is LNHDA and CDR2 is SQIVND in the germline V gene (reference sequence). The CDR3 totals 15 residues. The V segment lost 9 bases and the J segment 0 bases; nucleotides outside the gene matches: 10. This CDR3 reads CASQTGRGVNTEAFF. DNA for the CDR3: TGTGCCAGCCAGACAGGGAGGGGAGTGAACACTGAAGCTTTCTTT.

The CDR3 reads CASSMFGGVEQYF. The CDR3 bases are TGTGCCAGTAGTATGTTCGGGGGAGTGGAGCAGTACTTC. This chain uses TRBV19 with TRBJ2-7; D possibly corresponds to TRBD2 (6 bases). This CDR3 contains 13 residues. The ends were cut back, 3 bases at V and 7 bases at J, with 13 bases in the middle. Germline V gene lookup returns CDR1 LNHDA and CDR2 SQIVND (reference sequence).

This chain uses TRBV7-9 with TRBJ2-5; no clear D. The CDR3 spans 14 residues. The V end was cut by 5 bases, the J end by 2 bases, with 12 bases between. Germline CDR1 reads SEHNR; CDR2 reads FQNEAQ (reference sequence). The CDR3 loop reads CASSRLDGQETQYF. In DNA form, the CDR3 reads TGTGCCAGCAGCCGCCTCGACGGACAAGAGACCCAGTACTTC.

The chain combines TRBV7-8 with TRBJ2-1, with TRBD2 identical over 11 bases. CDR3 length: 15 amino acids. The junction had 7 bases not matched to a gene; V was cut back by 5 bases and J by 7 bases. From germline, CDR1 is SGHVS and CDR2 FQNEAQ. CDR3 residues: CASSKTSGMRNEQFF. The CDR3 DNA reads TGTGCCAGCAGCAAGACTAGCGGGATGCGTAATGAGCAGTTCTTC.

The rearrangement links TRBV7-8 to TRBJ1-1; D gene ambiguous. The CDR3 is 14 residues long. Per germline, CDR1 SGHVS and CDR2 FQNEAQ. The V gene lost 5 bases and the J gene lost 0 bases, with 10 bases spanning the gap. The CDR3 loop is CASSPDYLNTEAFF. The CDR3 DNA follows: TGTGCCAGCAGCCCGGATTATTTGAACACTGAAGCTTTCTTT.

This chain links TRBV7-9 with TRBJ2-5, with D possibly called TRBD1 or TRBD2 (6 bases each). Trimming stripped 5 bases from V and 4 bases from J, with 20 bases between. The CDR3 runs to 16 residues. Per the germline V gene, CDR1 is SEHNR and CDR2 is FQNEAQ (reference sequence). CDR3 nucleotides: TGTGCCAGCAGCCCAGGAGGGCAGGGGTCGGGAGAGACCCAGTACTTC. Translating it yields CASSPGGQGSGETQYF.

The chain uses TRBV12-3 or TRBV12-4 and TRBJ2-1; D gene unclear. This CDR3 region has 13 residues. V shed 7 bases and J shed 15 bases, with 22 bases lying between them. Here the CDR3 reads CASTQNTYVRAFF. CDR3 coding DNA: TGTGCCAGCACCCAAAACACCTACGTTCGGGCGTTCTTC.

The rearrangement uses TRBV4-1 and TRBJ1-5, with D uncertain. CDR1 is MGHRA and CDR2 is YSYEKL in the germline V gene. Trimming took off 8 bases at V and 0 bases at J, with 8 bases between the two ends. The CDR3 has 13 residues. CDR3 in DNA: TGCGCCAGCGCTCTCGATAGCAATCAGCCCCAGCATTTT. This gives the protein CASALDSNQPQHF.